Listed below are T cell receptor beta chains from one sample, sequenced in a study of cytomegalovirus exposure and HLA in healthy donors. Repertoires were generated with immunoSEQ multiplex PCR, while TCRdb's copy carries only in-frame clones and drops some. The table lists about 150,000 clones, around 74% of them singletons, with about 3% in the top ten. Sequences were obtained from PBMCs. These receptors all stem from a man aged 18-30 years in good health and CMV-seronegative. The CDR3 runs from the conserved cysteine through the conserved F or W. The D gene is left open where the match is weak. Some rows have no size entry. The others give once, few or many, or a class for an expanded clone.

>TRBD1|TRBJ1-2|NA|TRBV2
CASNPGQGNYGYTF
TGTGCCAGCAACCCGGGACAGGGGAACTATGGCTACACCTTC
>NA|TRBJ2-3|few|TRBV7-3
CASSLKGADTQYF
TGTGCCAGCAGCTTAAAGGGGGCAGATACGCAGTATTTT
>NA|TRBJ1-2|few|TRBV7-2
CASSLVVSGGDWGYTF
TGTGCCAGCAGCTTAGTCGTGAGCGGGGGGGATTGGGGCTACACCTTC
>NA|TRBJ1-2|NA|TRBV5-1
CASSLRGAGNYGYTF
TGCGCCAGCAGCCTCCGGGGGGCCGGTAACTATGGCTACACCTTC
>NA|TRBJ1-5|NA|TRBV2
CASSEGWGGGQPQHF
TGTGCCAGCAGTGAAGGTTGGGGGGGCGGTCAGCCCCAGCATTTT
>TRBD1|TRBJ1-5|few|TRBV23-1
CASSHPGQVNQPQHF
TGCGCCAGCAGTCACCCGGGACAGGTGAATCAGCCCCAGCATTTT
>TRBD1|TRBJ1-4|few|TRBV2
CASSGQGVYEKLFF
TGTGCCAGCAGTGGACAGGGAGTCTATGAAAAACTGTTTTTT
>TRBD2|TRBJ2-1|NA|TRBV6-5
CASSPGLASNEQFF
TGTGCCAGCAGTCCTGGACTAGCATCGAATGAGCAGTTCTTC
>TRBD1|TRBJ1-5|few|TRBV7-9
CASSLTQGGDQPQHF
TGTGCCAGCAGCCTTACCCAGGGGGGCGATCAGCCCCAGCATTTT
>TRBD1|TRBJ1-5|NA|TRBV6-1
CASTLGQGQDQPQHF
TGTGCCAGCACCCTAGGACAGGGGCAGGATCAGCCCCAGCATTTT
>TRBD1|TRBJ2-2|once|TRBV2
CASKGSGQGATGELFF
TGTGCCAGCAAAGGATCCGGACAGGGTGCCACCGGGGAGCTGTTTTTT
>NA|TRBJ2-3|NA|TRBV6-4
CASSGSEGETDTQYF
TGTGCCAGCAGTGGTAGCGAGGGGGAGACAGATACGCAGTATTTT
>NA|TRBJ1-5|once|TRBV4-1
CASSQSADQPQHF
TGCGCCAGCAGCCAAAGCGCTGATCAGCCCCAGCATTTT
>TRBD2|TRBJ2-7|NA|TRBV4-3
CASSPVGGKSSYEQYF
TGCGCCAGCAGCCCCGTGGGGGGGAAGAGCTCCTACGAGCAGTACTTC
>NA|TRBJ1-5|NA|TRBV19
CASKRNQNSNQPQHF
TGTGCCAGTAAACGAAACCAGAATAGCAATCAGCCCCAGCATTTT
>NA|TRBJ2-5|NA|TRBV2
CASSRGKETQYF
TGTGCCAGCTCCAGGGGTAAGGAGACCCAGTACTTC
>TRBD1|TRBJ1-6|NA|TRBV19
CASSIGTGGVSPLHF
TGTGCCAGTAGTATTGGGACAGGGGGAGTATCACCCCTCCACTTT
>TRBD1|TRBJ1-4|NA|TRBV18
CASSPQGAREKLFF
TGTGCCAGCTCACCACAGGGGGCGCGTGAAAAACTGTTTTTT
>NA|TRBJ1-2|once|TRBV14
CASSQEIGGRWYDGYTF
TGTGCCAGCAGCCAAGAGATAGGTGGCAGGTGGTACGATGGCTACACCTTC
>NA|TRBJ2-1|once|TRBV19
CASSIWGDDEQFF
TGTGCCAGTAGTATATGGGGAGATGATGAGCAGTTCTTC
>NA|TRBJ1-1|once|TRBV11-2
CASSLGLRGTEAFF
TGTGCCAGCAGCTTAGGCCTAAGGGGGACTGAAGCTTTCTTT
>NA|TRBJ1-1|NA|TRBV7-2
CASNYRVGTEAFF
TGTGCCAGCAACTACAGGGTTGGCACTGAAGCTTTCTTT
>NA|TRBJ1-1|NA|TRBV5-1
CASSLGSGEIEAFF
TGCGCCAGCAGCTTGGGGTCAGGGGAAATTGAAGCTTTCTTT
>NA|TRBJ2-2|NA|TRBV9
CASSVGPNHRDGELFF
TGTGCCAGCAGCGTAGGCCCAAATCACAGGGACGGGGAGCTGTTTTTT
>TRBD1|TRBJ2-5|NA|TRBV11-2
CASSHRQGTDQETQYF
TGTGCCAGCAGCCATCGGCAAGGGACAGATCAAGAGACCCAGTACTTC
>TRBD1|TRBJ1-1|NA|TRBV7-2
CASSLRTGGTEAFF
TGTGCCAGCAGCCTTCGGACAGGGGGCACTGAAGCTTTCTTT
>TRBD2|TRBJ2-1|NA|TRBV7-7
CVSSLSLAGGYNEQFF
TGTGTTAGCAGCTTATCCCTAGCGGGGGGATACAATGAGCAGTTCTTC
>TRBD2|TRBJ2-1|NA|TRBV27
CASSLELGGNEQFF
TGTGCCAGCAGTCTAGAGTTGGGGGGGAATGAGCAGTTCTTC
>NA|TRBJ2-2|NA|TRBV28
CASSFSQGSTGELFF
TGTGCCAGCAGTTTCAGTCAGGGGTCCACCGGGGAGCTGTTTTTT
>NA|TRBJ2-1|NA|TRBV2
CASSLSGSSYNEQFF
TGTGCCAGCAGCCTTAGCGGCAGCTCCTACAATGAGCAGTTCTTC
>TRBD1|TRBJ2-3|NA|TRBV25-1
CASSGRTGGLSTDTQYF
TGTGCCAGCAGTGGGCGAACAGGGGGCCTTAGCACAGATACGCAGTATTTT
>NA|TRBJ1-6|few|TRBV10-1
CASCQGIGSPLHF
TGCGCCAGTTGTCAGGGGATCGGATCACCCCTCCACTTT
>NA|TRBJ1-3|NA|TRBV5-6
CASSLTPGGVVDTIYF
TGTGCCAGCAGCTTAACGCCGGGGGGCGTAGTGGACACCATATATTTT
>NA|TRBJ1-2|few|TRBV11-1
CASTRTAGYGYTF
TGTGCCAGCACTCGGACAGCCGGCTATGGCTACACCTTC
>NA|TRBJ1-3|NA|TRBV9
CASSVSTHSGNTIYF
TGTGCCAGCAGCGTTTCCACACACTCTGGAAACACCATATATTTT
>NA|TRBJ2-5|NA|TRBV5-8
CASSSGTSPSETQYF
TGTGCCAGCAGCTCCGGGACATCCCCTTCGGAGACCCAGTACTTC
>NA|TRBJ2-2|NA|TRBV4-3
CASSQDLVAGAPTGELFF
TGCGCCAGCAGCCAAGATCTTGTGGCAGGGGCTCCCACCGGGGAGCTGTTTTTT
>NA|TRBJ1-1|NA|TRBV4-3
CASSQGGFDTEAFF
TGCGCCAGCAGCCAGGGGGGATTTGACACTGAAGCTTTCTTT
>TRBD1|TRBJ2-2|few|TRBV7-2
CASSLQGAGTGELFF
TGTGCCAGCAGCCTACAGGGGGCTGGCACCGGGGAGCTGTTTTTT
>TRBD2|TRBJ2-3|few|TRBV10-3
CAIRPGLAGPGSTDTQYF
TGTGCCATCAGACCGGGACTAGCGGGGCCAGGAAGCACAGATACGCAGTATTTT
>NA|TRBJ1-2|NA|TRBV7-9
CASSVEIYGYTF
TGTGCCAGCAGCGTTGAGATATATGGCTACACCTTC
>NA|TRBJ1-5|few|TRBV7-2
CASSLVRYNQPQHF
TGTGCCAGCAGCTTAGTCCGGTACAATCAGCCCCAGCATTTT
>TRBD1|TRBJ1-6|NA|TRBV5-1
CASSLERTGNSPLHF
TGCGCCAGCAGCTTGGAAAGGACAGGTAATTCACCCCTCCACTTT
>TRBD2|TRBJ2-5|NA|TRBV7-6
CASSLTSGPQETQYF
TGTGCCAGCAGCTTAACTAGCGGGCCGCAAGAGACCCAGTACTTC
>NA|TRBJ1-1|NA|TRBV11-3
CASSSRQDTEAFF
TGTGCCAGCAGCTCCAGACAGGACACTGAAGCTTTCTTT
>TRBD1|TRBJ2-2|NA|TRBV9
CASSQNAGGNTGELFF
TGTGCCAGCAGCCAGAACGCAGGGGGGAACACCGGGGAGCTGTTTTTT
>TRBD1|TRBJ2-7|NA|TRBV4-3
CASSQDRTGTSIF
TGCGCCAGCAGCCAAGATAGGACAGGGACCTCCATTTTC
>TRBD1|TRBJ1-2|NA|TRBV19
CASSTTGTGGAYGYTF
TGTGCCAGTAGTACCACCGGGACAGGGGGCGCCTATGGCTACACCTTC
>TRBD1|TRBJ1-6|NA|TRBV5-6
CASSSRGQGFNSPLHF
TGTGCCAGCAGCTCACGGGGACAGGGATTCAATTCACCCCTCCACTTT
>NA|TRBJ2-1|NA|TRBV5-1
CASSLLAGSYNEQFF
TGCGCCAGCAGCTTGTTAGCAGGGTCCTACAATGAGCAGTTCTTC
>TRBD2|TRBJ2-2|NA|TRBV9
CASSTGLAGLANTGELFF
TGTGCCAGCAGCACGGGACTAGCGGGCCTGGCGAACACCGGGGAGCTGTTTTTT